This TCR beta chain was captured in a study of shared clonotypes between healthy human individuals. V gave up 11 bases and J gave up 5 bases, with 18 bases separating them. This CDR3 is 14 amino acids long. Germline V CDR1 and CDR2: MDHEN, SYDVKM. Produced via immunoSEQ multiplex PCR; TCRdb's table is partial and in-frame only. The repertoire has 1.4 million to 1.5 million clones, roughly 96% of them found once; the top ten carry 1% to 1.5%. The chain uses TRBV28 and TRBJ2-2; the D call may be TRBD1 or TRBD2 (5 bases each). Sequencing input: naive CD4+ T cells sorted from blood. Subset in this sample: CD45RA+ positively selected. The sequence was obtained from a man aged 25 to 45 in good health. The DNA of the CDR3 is TGTGCCCACACGGGGCAGCAGGTGACCGGGGAGCTGTTTTTT. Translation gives CAHTGQQVTGELFF.